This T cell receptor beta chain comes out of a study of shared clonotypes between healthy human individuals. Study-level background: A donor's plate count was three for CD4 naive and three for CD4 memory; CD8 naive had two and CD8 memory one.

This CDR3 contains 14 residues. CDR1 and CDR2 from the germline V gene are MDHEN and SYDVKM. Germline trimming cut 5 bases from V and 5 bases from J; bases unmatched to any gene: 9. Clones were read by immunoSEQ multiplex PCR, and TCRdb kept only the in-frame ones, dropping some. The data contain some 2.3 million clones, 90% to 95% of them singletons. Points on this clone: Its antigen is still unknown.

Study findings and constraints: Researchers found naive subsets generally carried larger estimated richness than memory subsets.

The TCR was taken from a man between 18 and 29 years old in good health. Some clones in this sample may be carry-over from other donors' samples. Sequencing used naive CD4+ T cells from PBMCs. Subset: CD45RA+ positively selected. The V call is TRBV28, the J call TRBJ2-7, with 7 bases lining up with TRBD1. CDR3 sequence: CASSPPRQGHEQYF. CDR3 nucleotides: TGTGCCAGCAGTCCCCCCCGACAGGGCCACGAGCAGTACTTC.